Listed here are 30 T cell receptor beta chains from one sample, sequenced in a study of regulatory T cells in long-lasting Graves disease. Time point specified: newly diagnosed GD, antithyroid drugs for less than 3 months. PBMCs provided the RNA from which the TCR library was made. According to the study, TCR beta libraries were built with iRepertoire HTBI primers and CDR3-region Arm-PCR. TCRdb re-called the multiplex PCR reads through MiXCR, storing one row per CDR3 protein. The table records hundreds of thousands of distinct CDR3 sequences, approximately 12% of them present only once. This same sample was also taken into another study, of T cells in Graves' hyperthyroidism and ophthalmopathy.

Source: peripheral blood mononuclear cells (PBMCs), taken at new diagnosis, from a patient treated with antithyroid drugs. These TCRs come from a man younger than 40 with Graves disease.

This clonotype was recorded at least ten times. The J gene is TRBJ2-7, the V gene TRBV7-9; TRBD1 aligns across 9 bases. The CDR3 runs 16 residues. Germline V gene lookup returns CDR1 SEHNR and CDR2 FQNEAQ (reference sequence). The junction had 11 bases not matched to a gene; V was cut back by 5 bases and J by 3 bases. The CDR3 reads CASSLFEGQGFYEQYF. CDR3 nucleotide sequence: TGTGCCAGCAGCCTTTTCGAGGGACAGGGATTCTACGAGCAGTACTTC.

In this sample, this clonotype turned up many times. The chain recombines TRBV7-2 with TRBJ2-7, with 12 bases matching TRBD2. The ends lost 4 bases at V and 3 bases at J; junction bases unmatched: 4. This CDR3 region has 15 residues. The germline gives CDR1 SGHTA, CDR2 FQGNSA. CDR3 coding DNA: TGTGCCAGCAGCTCTAGCGGGAGGGGGGGCTACGAGCAGTACTTC. Translated: CASSSSGRGGYEQYF.

The rearrangement links TRBV24-1 to TRBJ2-7; tentatively, D is TRBD2 (6 bases). The CDR3 extends over 16 amino acids. Germline values: CDR1 KGHDR, CDR2 SFDVKD. The V end was cut by 5 bases, the J end by 5 bases, with 21 bases between. CDR3: CATSGGVGRRGDEQYF. The CDR3 nucleotides read TGTGCCACCAGTGGGGGAGTGGGCAGGAGGGGCGACGAGCAGTACTTC.

This clonotype appeared many times. The chain joins TRBV28 to TRBJ2-2; D perhaps matches TRBD2 (6 bases). Deletions cut 3 bases from V and 3 bases from J, with 14 bases between. The V gene's germline CDR1 is MDHEN and CDR2 SYDVKM. This CDR3 spans 16 amino acids. In DNA form, the CDR3 reads TGTGCCAGCAGTTTGGCGGGATCCTCCCACACCGGGGAGCTGTTTTTT. It translates to CASSLAGSSHTGELFF.

This clonotype has only a few counts. J is TRBJ2-2 and V is TRBV20-1, with D perhaps matching TRBD1 or TRBD2 (5 bases each). The CDR3 covers 15 residues. V was clipped by 3 bases and J by 4 bases, with 15 bases between them. CDR1 is DFQATT and CDR2 is SNEGSKA in the germline V gene (reference sequence). The CDR3 loop reads CSARPEWDPTGELFF. CDR3 in DNA: TGCAGTGCTAGGCCTGAGTGGGACCCCACCGGGGAGCTGTTTTTT.

This clonotype was detected ten times or more. The rearrangement joins TRBV6-1 to TRBJ1-1; D not resolved. Germline CDR1 and CDR2: MNHNS and SASEGT. This CDR3 comprises 15 residues. The ends were cut back, 6 bases at V and 0 bases at J, with 14 bases in the middle. The CDR3 DNA follows: TGTGCCAGCAGCTTGACCGACCGCATGAACACTGAAGCTTTCTTT. The encoded protein is CASSLTDRMNTEAFF.

This clonotype was detected a few times. A read error may produce the germline difference seen at one junction end. The chain combines TRBV12-3 or TRBV12-4 with TRBJ2-3, with 9 nucleotides matching TRBD2. CDR3 size: 14 residues. The CDR3 coding sequence is TGTGCCAGCAATTTAGCGGGAGAGGCAGATACGCAGTATTTT. Translated, it gives CASNLAGEADTQYF.

This clonotype was detected ten times or more. This chain joins TRBV29-1 and TRBJ2-7, with D perhaps being TRBD1 or TRBD2 (5 bases each). This CDR3 is 12 amino acids long. Germline V gene data show CDR1 as SQVTM and CDR2 as ANQGSEA. V was trimmed by 3 bases and J by 5 bases, leaving 11 bases between them. CDR3 sequence reads: CSVDGGVNEQYF. Here the CDR3 DNA reads TGCAGCGTTGATGGGGGAGTTAACGAGCAGTACTTC.

The sample holds many counts of this clonotype. The rearrangement links TRBV20-1 to TRBJ1-6; TRBD1 matches 9 bases. Germline trimming cut 6 bases from V and 10 bases from J; bases unmatched to any gene: 19. CDR1 is DFQATT, CDR2 SNEGSKA, per germline (reference sequence). The CDR3 loop spans 17 amino acids. As DNA, the CDR3 is TGCAGTGCAACCGGGACAGGGTCGGGCAGCCGCGGATCACCCCTCCACTTT. Translation: CSATGTGSGSRGSPLHF.

This clonotype has only a few counts. This sequence joins TRBV5-1 and TRBJ2-3; perhaps TRBD2 as D (6 bases). The CDR3 contains 16 residues. Trimming took 0 bases from V and 2 from J, leaving 13 bases between them. The germline V gene has CDR1 SGHRS and CDR2 YFSETQ. The CDR3 is CASSLEWAGFTDTQYF. The CDR3 DNA reads TGCGCCAGCAGCTTGGAGTGGGCGGGATTCACAGATACGCAGTATTTT. Supplemented by reference TRBV5-1 and TRBJ2-3, the full variable domain reads KAGVTQTPRYLIKTRGQQVTLSCSPISGHRSVSWYQQTPGQGLQFLFEYFSETQRNKGNFPGRFSGRQFSNSRSEMNVSTLELGDSALYLCASSLEWAGFTDTQYFGPGTRLTVL.

In this sample, this clonotype turned up a few times. This may stem from a read error, because a much larger clone lies one nucleotide away. V usage is TRBV28 and J usage is TRBJ2-7; D remains unclear. Germline V gives CDR1 MDHEN, CDR2 SYDVKM. V was shortened by 8 bases and J by 9 bases, with 23 bases between the two germline ends. The CDR3 runs 14 residues. CDR3 DNA: TGTGCCAGCTGCCGGGCCGACACTGCCGACGGGCAGTACTTC. It translates to CASCRADTADGQYF. The complete variable domain, with remaining parts taken from reference TRBV28 and TRBJ2-7, reads DVKVTQSSRYLVKRTGEKVFLECVQDMDHENMFWYRQDPGLGLRLIYFSYDVKMKEKGDIPEGYSVSREKKERFSLILESASTNQTSMYLCASCRADTADGQYFGPGTRLTVT.

There are a few counts of this clonotype. The rearrangement joins TRBV18 to TRBJ1-5, with unresolved D. In germline, CDR1 is KGHSH, CDR2 LQKENI. The CDR3 loop spans 14 amino acids. V was cut by 2 bases and J by 1 base, with 6 bases left in between. The CDR3 sequence is CASSPAQSNQPQHF. DNA for the CDR3: TGTGCCAGCTCACCAGCACAAAGCAATCAGCCCCAGCATTTT.

The table lists this clonotype with many counts. This chain uses TRBV25-1 with TRBJ2-2, with a possible D match to TRBD2 (5 bases). Germline V gene lookup returns CDR1 MGHDK and CDR2 SYGVNS. The CDR3 consists of 15 residues. V lost 8 bases and J lost 4, with 17 bases in between. The CDR3 nucleotides read TGTGCCAGCGCCTCGGGAACTTCGGGCACCGGGGAGCTGTTTTTT. Its protein product is CASASGTSGTGELFF.

A note on this clonotype: This likely came from a read error, as a far larger clone is one base away. This chain connects TRBV5-1 to TRBJ2-1; 8 bases fit TRBD1. Germline-derived CDR1 and CDR2 are SGHRS and YFSETQ. V lost 3 bases and J lost 10; bases outside the gene matches: 15. The CDR3 length is 16 residues. CDR3 amino acids: CASSSPPGQDPYEQFF. The DNA of the CDR3 is TGCGCCAGCAGCTCGCCTCCGGGACAGGACCCCTACGAGCAGTTCTTC.

In this sample, this clonotype turned up many times. This chain links TRBV29-1 with TRBJ2-1, with TRBD2 as a possible D gene (6 bases). CDR1 and CDR2 from the germline V gene are SQVTM and ANQGSEA. The CDR3 is 12 amino acids. The V and J ends lost 4 bases and 6 bases respectively, with 10 bases between them. The CDR3 sequence is CSVVPAGNEQFF. CDR3 nucleotides: TGCAGCGTTGTCCCAGCGGGCAATGAGCAGTTCTTC.

Many counts were recorded for this clonotype. V gene TRBV3-1 combines with J gene TRBJ2-3, with a weak D call TRBD1 (5 bases). The CDR3 sequence is 15 residues long. V was clipped by 6 bases and J by 1 base, with 14 bases between them. CDR1 and CDR2 (germline): LGHDT, YNNKEL (reference sequence). In DNA form, the CDR3 reads TGTGCCAGCAGAAAACCAGGGTTGCGCACAGATACGCAGTATTTT. This codes for CASRKPGLRTDTQYF.

The gene calls are TRBV5-4 and TRBJ2-3; D unclear. Germline assignment: CDR1 SGHNT and CDR2 YYREEE (reference sequence). The germline V and J ends were trimmed by 4 bases and 1 base, with 10 bases remaining between them. The CDR3 totals 14 residues. CDR3 amino acids: CASSPESRTDTQYF. Here the CDR3 DNA reads TGTGCCAGCAGCCCTGAGAGTCGCACAGATACGCAGTATTTT.

This clonotype was seen repeatedly, ten times or more. This chain links TRBV7-2 with TRBJ2-7, with 11 bases identical to TRBD2. Germline trimming cut 0 bases from V and 3 bases from J; bases unmatched to any gene: 4. Germline CDR1 is SGHTA and CDR2 is FQGNSA. The CDR3 is made up of 16 amino acids. CDR3 in DNA: TGTGCCAGCAGCTTAGCGACTAGCGGGACGGTCTACGAGCAGTACTTC. Its protein product is CASSLATSGTVYEQYF.

This CDR3 is CSVEGMGATNEKLFF. Here the CDR3 DNA reads TGCAGCGTTGAAGGTATGGGTGCAACTAATGAAAAACTGTTTTTT. V gene TRBV29-1 combines with J gene TRBJ1-4; D call uncertain. The CDR3 runs 15 residues. Germline CDR1 SQVTM, CDR2 ANQGSEA. Trimming cost V 1 base and J 0 bases, with 9 bases left between them.

This clonotype was observed many times. The genes are TRBV28 and TRBJ2-7, with 10 bases matching TRBD1. The V gene end was trimmed by 2 bases and the J gene end by 3 bases; junction bases not matched to a gene: 7. The CDR3 loop spans 16 amino acids. The germline gives CDR1 MDHEN, CDR2 SYDVKM. This CDR3 is CASSLEGQGKYYEQYF. The CDR3 nucleotides read TGTGCCAGCAGTTTAGAGGGACAGGGGAAATACTACGAGCAGTACTTC.

This clonotype was counted ten times or more. This chain uses TRBV27 with TRBJ1-5; 12 nucleotides match TRBD1. The germline V gene has CDR1 MNHEY and CDR2 SMNVEV (reference sequence). The J segment lost 2 bases and the V segment lost 5 bases, leaving 10 bases of the junction unmatched. The CDR3 loop spans 18 amino acids. The CDR3 reads CASSPKGTGGLGNQPQHF. In nucleotides, the CDR3 is TGTGCCAGCAGTCCTAAAGGGACAGGGGGCTTGGGCAATCAGCCCCAGCATTTT.

This clonotype was counted only a few times. V usage is TRBV20-1 and J usage is TRBJ2-1; D gene uncertain. Trimming removed 6 bases from V and 8 bases from J, with 14 bases in between. This CDR3 contains 12 residues. CDR1 and CDR2 from the germline V gene are DFQATT and SNEGSKA (reference sequence). CDR3 DNA: TGCAGTGCCGGCAAACAGTCCTATGAGCAGTTCTTC. It codes for CSAGKQSYEQFF.

As concerns this clonotype: A much larger clonotype is one base distant, so this may be a read error. This chain links TRBV10-3 with TRBJ2-3, with 9 bases identical to TRBD1. The DNA end is more similar to TRBJ2-7, so the J call may be wrong. The length of the CDR3 is 15 residues. CDR1 and CDR2 from the germline V gene are ENHRY and SYGVKD. CDR3 region: CAISDYGTGKNEQYF. The CDR3 coding sequence is TGTGCCATCAGTGATTACGGGACAGGGAAGAATGAGCAGTACTTC.

The rearrangement uses TRBV7-2 and TRBJ1-4; tentatively, D is TRBD1 (6 bases). V lost 4 bases and J lost 8, with 14 bases in between. The CDR3 covers 14 residues. Looked up from germline, CDR1 is SGHTA and CDR2 is FQGNSA. The DNA of the CDR3 is TGTGCCAGCAGCTCCTCGGGGGCGAGGGAAAAACTGTTTTTT. It encodes CASSSSGAREKLFF.

This chain links TRBV7-2 with TRBJ2-1, with unresolved D. CDR3 length equals 13 residues. CDR1 and CDR2 (germline): SGHTA, FQGNSA. The V gene lost 1 base and the J gene lost 10 bases, with 11 bases spanning the gap. DNA for the CDR3: TGTGCCAGCAGCTTAGTACTTGAGGCGGAGCAGTTCTTC. This encodes CASSLVLEAEQFF. The full variable domain, with the rest looked up from reference TRBV7-2 and TRBJ2-1, is GAGVSQSPSNKVTEKGKDVELRCDPISGHTALYWYRQSLGQGLEFLIYFQGNSAPDKSGLPSDRFSAERTGGSVSTLTIQRTQQEDSAVYLCASSLVLEAEQFFGPGTRLTVL.

Note on this clonotype: A much larger clone differs by one base, so this may be a read error. CDR3 DNA: TGTGCCGGTAGAGGACACGGACAGGAAGGCTACACCTTC. This translates into CAGRGHGQEGYTF. The J gene is TRBJ1-2, the V gene TRBV28; the match to TRBD1 covers 7 bases. J lost 8 bases, V lost 11 bases, and 14 bases had no gene match. This CDR3 contains 13 residues. Germline lookup yields CDR1 MDHEN and CDR2 SYDVKM.

This clonotype has a count of ten or more. The chain links TRBV15 to TRBJ2-5; D uncertain. The germline gives CDR1 LNHNV, CDR2 YYDKDF (reference sequence). The CDR3 sequence is 14 residues long. Trimming shortened V by 0 bases and J by 2 bases, and 7 bases separated the two germline ends. CDR3 residues: CATSRDPQQETQYF. For the CDR3, the DNA is TGTGCCACCAGCAGAGATCCACAGCAAGAGACCCAGTACTTC.

The J gene is TRBJ2-3, the V gene TRBV5-4, with 8 bases matching TRBD2. This CDR3 is 15 amino acids long. Germline trimming cut 3 bases from V and 5 bases from J; bases unmatched to any gene: 8. The germline gives CDR1 SGHNT, CDR2 YYREEE (reference sequence). The CDR3 coding sequence is TGTGCCAGCAGCTCAGCGGGGGAGGGGGGAGATACGCAGTATTTT. As protein: CASSSAGEGGDTQYF.

This clonotype has just a few counts. The chain links TRBV12-3 or TRBV12-4 to TRBJ2-5; 8 bases match TRBD2. This CDR3 region has 16 residues. V shed 5 bases, J shed 4 bases, and the junction held 12 bases outside the gene matches. The DNA for the CDR3 is TGTGCCAGCAGTCCGGGGGGAGCGGGAGAATTAGAGACCCAGTACTTC. Amino acids: CASSPGGAGELETQYF.

This clonotype came up many times. V gene TRBV11-2 combines with J gene TRBJ2-2; D remains ambiguous. The CDR3 extends over 18 amino acids. Germline CDR1 SGHAT, CDR2 FQNNGV. Trimming took off 5 bases at V and 0 bases at J, with 19 bases between the two ends. In DNA form, the CDR3 reads TGTGCCAGCAGCCCCAACCGGATATGGGTGACGAACACCGGGGAGCTGTTTTTT. This translates into CASSPNRIWVTNTGELFF.